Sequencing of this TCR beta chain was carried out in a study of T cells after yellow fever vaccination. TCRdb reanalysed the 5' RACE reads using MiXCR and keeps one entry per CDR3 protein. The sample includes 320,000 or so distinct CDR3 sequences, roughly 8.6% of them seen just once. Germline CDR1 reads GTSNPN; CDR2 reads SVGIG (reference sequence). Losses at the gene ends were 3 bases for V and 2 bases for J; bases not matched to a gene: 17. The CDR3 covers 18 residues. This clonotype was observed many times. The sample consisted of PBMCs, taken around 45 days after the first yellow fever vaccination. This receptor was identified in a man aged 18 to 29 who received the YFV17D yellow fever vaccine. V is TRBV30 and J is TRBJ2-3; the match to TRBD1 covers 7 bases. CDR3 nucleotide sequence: TGTGCCTGGAGAAACGGACAGGCCTGGGCCTCCGTCACAGATACGCAGTATTTT. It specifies CAWRNGQAWASVTDTQYF.